The rows below give T cell receptor beta chains drawn from one sample of a study of identifying expanded T cells in peripheral blood. Measured with immunoSEQ multiplex PCR; TCRdb has only the in-frame clones, and not every one. The sample shows about 130,000 clones, about 86% of them seen only once. Sequenced input: blood. The receptors come from a person aged 18 to 75 in good health. CDR3s include the opening cysteine and the closing phenylalanine or tryptophan. D genes are given only for firm matches. Clone size is given for some rows only: seen once, a few or many times, or a class if the clone is expanded.

CDR3: CASSPGLGRSDTGELFF
DNA: TGTGCCAGCAGCCCGGGTCTGGGCAGGTCGGACACCGGGGAGCTGTTTTTT
V: TRBV11-2
D: .
size: few
length: 17
J: TRBJ2-2

CDR3: CASSAWTGGYNSPLHF
DNA: TGTGCCAGCAGTGCCTGGACAGGGGGGTATAATTCACCCCTCCACTTT
V: TRBV6-1
D: TRBD1
size: few
length: 16
J: TRBJ1-6

CDR3: CASSSLAGVHNEQFF
DNA: TGTGCCAGCAGCTCTCTAGCGGGGGTACACAATGAGCAGTTCTTC
V: TRBV7-3
D: TRBD2
size: few
length: 15
J: TRBJ2-1

CDR3: CASSPGQGFEQYF
DNA: TGTGCCAGCTCACCGGGACAGGGTTTCGAGCAGTACTTC
V: TRBV18
D: TRBD1
size: .
length: 13
J: TRBJ2-7

CDR3: CASSYTRTGGIETQYF
DNA: TGTGCCAGCAGTTACACCCGGACAGGGGGGATAGAGACCCAGTACTTC
V: TRBV6-5
D: TRBD1
size: .
length: 16
J: TRBJ2-5

CDR3: CASSLVGQEHEKLFF
DNA: TGCGCCAGCAGCTTGGTAGGGCAGGAACATGAAAAACTGTTTTTT
V: TRBV5-1
D: .
size: .
length: 15
J: TRBJ1-4

CDR3: CAISELNTEAFF
DNA: TGTGCCATCAGTGAGCTTAACACTGAAGCTTTCTTT
V: TRBV10-3
D: .
size: .
length: 12
J: TRBJ1-1

CDR3: CASSPRMNTGELFF
DNA: TGTGCCAGCAGCCCCCGTATGAACACCGGGGAGCTGTTTTTT
V: TRBV7-3
D: .
size: .
length: 14
J: TRBJ2-2

CDR3: CASSVASGPDTQYF
DNA: TGTGCCAGCAGCGTAGCTTCAGGCCCAGATACGCAGTATTTT
V: TRBV9
D: .
size: .
length: 14
J: TRBJ2-3

CDR3: CASTRTSGSDTQYF
DNA: TGTGCCAGTACCCGGACTAGCGGGTCGGATACGCAGTATTTT
V: TRBV19
D: TRBD2
size: .
length: 14
J: TRBJ2-3

CDR3: CASSEPLGEAFF
DNA: TGCGCCAGCAGTGAGCCTCTAGGGGAAGCTTTCTTT
V: TRBV10-1
D: .
size: .
length: 12
J: TRBJ1-1

CDR3: CASSLVALAGGGAKNIQYF
DNA: TGTGCCAGCAGCTTAGTTGCCCTAGCAGGGGGGGGCGCCAAAAACATTCAGTACTTC
V: TRBV7-2
D: .
size: .
length: 19
J: TRBJ2-4

CDR3: CASSLGSLKGEQYF
DNA: TGTGCCAGCAGCTTGGGAAGTCTCAAGGGCGAGCAGTACTTC
V: TRBV5-6
D: .
size: .
length: 14
J: TRBJ2-7

CDR3: CASSLEVYEQYF
DNA: TGTGCCAGCAGCTTAGAAGTGTACGAGCAGTACTTC
V: TRBV11-1
D: .
size: .
length: 12
J: TRBJ2-7

CDR3: CASSITYGEKLFF
DNA: TGTGCCAGTAGTATAACGTACGGAGAAAAACTGTTTTTT
V: TRBV19
D: .
size: .
length: 13
J: TRBJ1-4

CDR3: CASRTPGLSYEQYF
DNA: TGTGCCAGCAGAACCCCCGGGCTTTCCTACGAGCAGTACTTC
V: TRBV28
D: .
size: .
length: 14
J: TRBJ2-7

CDR3: CASSIAAGMNTEAFF
DNA: TGTGCCAGTAGTATAGCGGCAGGCATGAACACTGAAGCTTTCTTT
V: TRBV19
D: .
size: .
length: 15
J: TRBJ1-1

CDR3: CASSQGHLSYEQYF
DNA: TGTGCCAGCAGCCAAGGACATCTCTCCTACGAGCAGTACTTC
V: TRBV7-6
D: .
size: once
length: 14
J: TRBJ2-7

CDR3: CASPPSDRLTSTDTQYF
DNA: TGTGCCAGCCCTCCTAGCGATCGATTGACTAGCACAGATACGCAGTATTTT
V: TRBV28
D: .
size: .
length: 17
J: TRBJ2-3

CDR3: CASSYSPDRTYGYTF
DNA: TGTGCCAGCAGTTACTCCCCGGACAGGACTTATGGCTACACCTTC
V: TRBV6-6
D: TRBD1
size: many
length: 15
J: TRBJ1-2

CDR3: CSVTSGTSGANVLTF
DNA: TGCAGCGTTACTAGCGGGACCTCTGGGGCCAACGTCCTGACTTTC
V: TRBV29-1
D: TRBD2
size: .
length: 15
J: TRBJ2-6

CDR3: CASSLASEGTQETQYF
DNA: TGTGCCAGCAGCTTAGCGAGTGAGGGGACCCAAGAGACCCAGTACTTC
V: TRBV7-9
D: .
size: .
length: 16
J: TRBJ2-5

CDR3: CASYDRANTGELFF
DNA: TGTGCCAGCTATGACAGGGCGAACACCGGGGAGCTGTTTTTT
V: TRBV19
D: TRBD1
size: .
length: 14
J: TRBJ2-2

CDR3: CSVPGQTNYNEQFF
DNA: TGCAGCGTCCCCGGACAAACGAACTACAATGAGCAGTTCTTC
V: TRBV29-1
D: .
size: few
length: 14
J: TRBJ2-1

CDR3: CASSWKTGGLSSDTQYF
DNA: TGTGCCAGCAGCTGGAAAACAGGGGGCTTAAGTTCAGATACGCAGTATTTT
V: TRBV5-4
D: TRBD1
size: .
length: 17
J: TRBJ2-3

CDR3: CASSQGQGWGEKLFF
DNA: TGTGCCAGCAGTCAAGGACAGGGCTGGGGTGAAAAACTGTTTTTT
V: TRBV28
D: TRBD1
size: .
length: 15
J: TRBJ1-4

CDR3: CASSERGEKLFF
DNA: TGTGCCAGCAGCGAGAGAGGGGAAAAACTGTTTTTT
V: TRBV7-6
D: .
size: once
length: 12
J: TRBJ1-4

CDR3: CASSTQRGHTEAFF
DNA: TGTGCCAGCAGCACCCAGAGAGGGCACACTGAAGCTTTCTTT
V: TRBV7-2
D: .
size: once
length: 14
J: TRBJ1-1

CDR3: CASTAGGGNTEAFF
DNA: TGTGCCAGCACCGCCGGTGGGGGGAACACTGAAGCTTTCTTT
V: TRBV7-8
D: .
size: .
length: 14
J: TRBJ1-1

CDR3: CASSGDYPRELFF
DNA: TGTGCCAGCAGTGGGGACTACCCTAGGGAGCTGTTTTTT
V: TRBV6-1
D: TRBD2
size: .
length: 13
J: TRBJ2-2

CDR3: CASSAKRVFGGYTF
DNA: TGTGCCAGCAGTGCCAAGCGGGTTTTTGGGGGCTACACCTTC
V: TRBV6-5
D: .
size: .
length: 14
J: TRBJ1-2

CDR3: CASSLDRTPNQPQHF
DNA: TGTGCCAGCAGCCTTGACAGGACACCAAATCAGCCCCAGCATTTT
V: TRBV6-6
D: .
size: once
length: 15
J: TRBJ1-5

CDR3: CSVPRTGLLGEAFF
DNA: TGCAGCGTCCCCCGGACGGGTCTTTTAGGTGAAGCTTTCTTT
V: TRBV29-1
D: .
size: .
length: 14
J: TRBJ1-1

CDR3: CASSEDNGGLGGEAFF
DNA: TGTGCCAGCAGTGAAGATAATGGGGGGCTCGGGGGAGAAGCTTTCTTT
V: TRBV6-1
D: .
size: .
length: 16
J: TRBJ1-1

CDR3: CASSKNSGANVLTF
DNA: TGTGCCAGCAGCAAAAACTCTGGGGCCAACGTCCTGACTTTC
V: TRBV11-3
D: .
size: .
length: 14
J: TRBJ2-6

CDR3: CASSFSLEETQYF
DNA: TGTGCCAGCAGTTTCAGCCTTGAAGAGACCCAGTACTTC
V: TRBV27
D: .
size: .
length: 13
J: TRBJ2-5

CDR3: CASSPGTGYNSPLHF
DNA: TGCGCCAGCAGCCCGGGGACAGGGTATAATTCACCCCTCCACTTT
V: TRBV4-3
D: TRBD1
size: once
length: 15
J: TRBJ1-6

CDR3: CAWKRGGYEQYF
DNA: TGTGCCTGGAAAAGGGGGGGATACGAGCAGTACTTC
V: TRBV30
D: .
size: .
length: 12
J: TRBJ2-7

CDR3: CASSLVDRSSYNEQFF
DNA: TGCGCCAGCAGCTTGGTGGACAGGAGCTCCTACAATGAGCAGTTCTTC
V: TRBV5-1
D: TRBD1
size: .
length: 16
J: TRBJ2-1

CDR3: CASSFGHHEGYTF
DNA: TGTGCCAGCAGCTTTGGACACCATGAAGGCTACACCTTC
V: TRBV7-1
D: .
size: .
length: 13
J: TRBJ1-2

CDR3: CASRPVRGLREKLFF
DNA: TGTGCCAGCAGACCAGTCAGGGGGTTACGAGAAAAACTGTTTTTT
V: TRBV6-5
D: TRBD1
size: once
length: 15
J: TRBJ1-4

CDR3: CASSPGQFYEQYF
DNA: TGTGCCAGCTCTCCGGGACAATTTTACGAGCAGTACTTC
V: TRBV18
D: .
size: few
length: 13
J: TRBJ2-7

CDR3: CASSTQDSSYEQYF
DNA: TGTGCCAGCAGTACTCAGGACAGTTCCTACGAGCAGTACTTC
V: TRBV28
D: .
size: .
length: 14
J: TRBJ2-7

CDR3: CASSTDRVNPELFF
DNA: TGTGCCAGCAGTACCGACAGGGTCAATCCGGAGCTGTTTTTT
V: TRBV6-5
D: TRBD1
size: .
length: 14
J: TRBJ2-2

CDR3: CASSTSRDRYEQYF
DNA: TGTGCCAGTAGTACGTCCCGGGACAGGTACGAGCAGTACTTC
V: TRBV19
D: TRBD1
size: once
length: 14
J: TRBJ2-7

CDR3: CASRPLRGSTEAFF
DNA: TGTGCCAGCAGACCTCTCCGGGGGAGCACTGAAGCTTTCTTT
V: TRBV2
D: .
size: .
length: 14
J: TRBJ1-1

CDR3: CASSSNSGGYEQYF
DNA: TGTGCCAGCAGCTCAAATAGCGGCGGTTACGAGCAGTACTTC
V: TRBV11-2
D: .
size: .
length: 14
J: TRBJ2-7

CDR3: CASSHASIREDYGYTF
DNA: TGTGCCAGCAGCCACGCATCCATCAGGGAAGACTATGGCTACACCTTC
V: TRBV4-2
D: .
size: .
length: 16
J: TRBJ1-2

CDR3: CASSEGRGSANTEAFF
DNA: TGTGCCAGCAGTGAAGGGCGGGGGTCCGCGAACACTGAAGCTTTCTTT
V: TRBV2
D: .
size: .
length: 16
J: TRBJ1-1

CDR3: CASSFRQGAAAFF
DNA: TGTGCCAGTTCGTTTCGACAGGGGGCTGCCGCTTTCTTT
V: TRBV2
D: TRBD1
size: once
length: 13
J: TRBJ1-1

CDR3: CASSPMKQETQYF
DNA: TGTGCCAGCTCACCAATGAAGCAAGAGACCCAGTACTTC
V: TRBV18
D: .
size: .
length: 13
J: TRBJ2-5

CDR3: CAWSVYNEQFF
DNA: TGTGCCTGGAGTGTTTACAATGAGCAGTTCTTC
V: TRBV30
D: .
size: .
length: 11
J: TRBJ2-1

CDR3: CAISERTGGKETQYF
DNA: TGTGCCATCAGTGAGAGGACAGGGGGCAAAGAGACCCAGTACTTC
V: TRBV10-3
D: TRBD1
size: .
length: 15
J: TRBJ2-5

CDR3: CASSFHQNTEAFF
DNA: TGTGCCAGCAGCTTTCACCAAAACACTGAAGCTTTCTTT
V: TRBV7-3
D: .
size: once
length: 13
J: TRBJ1-1

CDR3: CASSERGLVEKLFF
DNA: TGTGCCAGCAGTGAGCGGGGGTTGGTTGAAAAACTGTTTTTT
V: TRBV6-1
D: .
size: .
length: 14
J: TRBJ1-4

CDR3: CASRGGLAGGEYNEQFF
DNA: TGTGCCAGCAGGGGTGGGCTAGCGGGAGGAGAATACAATGAGCAGTTCTTC
V: TRBV27
D: TRBD2
size: .
length: 17
J: TRBJ2-1

CDR3: CVSRSGASQNIQYF
DNA: TGTGTTTCAAGATCGGGGGCGTCGCAAAACATTCAGTACTTC
V: TRBV28
D: .
size: .
length: 14
J: TRBJ2-4

CDR3: CASSPRQTWGEAFF
DNA: TGTGCCAGCAGCCCTAGACAGACTTGGGGTGAAGCTTTCTTT
V: TRBV7-8
D: .
size: .
length: 14
J: TRBJ1-1

CDR3: CASSLFTGMDGYTF
DNA: TGTGCCAGCAGCTTATTTACAGGGATGGATGGCTACACCTTC
V: TRBV7-9
D: .
size: few
length: 14
J: TRBJ1-2

CDR3: CASSAHRDGTYEQYF
DNA: TGCGCCAGCAGCGCCCACCGCGACGGTACCTACGAGCAGTACTTC
V: TRBV10-1
D: .
size: .
length: 15
J: TRBJ2-7